This TCR beta chain was retrieved from a study of blood T cells in healthy people across ages. General study results and limits: A strong correlation between TCR beta diversity and naive T cell percentage was seen. The study found more naive CD4+ cells and higher diversity in long-lived than aged donors.

Notes on this clonotype: The antigen is undetermined.

Every participating donor contributed 8.5 to 10 milliliters of peripheral blood through a draw. Extraction yielded at least 5.5 micrograms of total RNA per sample. This CDR3 is 16 amino acids long. CDR1 DFQATT and CDR2 SNEGSKA come from the germline V gene (reference sequence). V shed 2 bases and J 5 bases; nucleotides not matched to a gene: 11. The second PCR ran about 6 to 12 cycles with a sample-barcoded 5' primer and J-beta primers. TCRdb ran MiXCR on the 5' RACE reads and lists one entry per CDR3 protein. The top ten hold around 14% of the sample, which has around 1,000,000 distinct CDR3 sequences, roughly two fifths seen once.

This TCR came from a man between 18 and 29 years old in good health. Sequencing was performed on blood. The chain is built from TRBV20-1 and TRBJ2-3; TRBD2 matches at 9 bases. The CDR3 sequence is CSARPLLAGSIDTQYF. CDR3 nucleotides: TGCAGTGCTAGACCCCTCCTAGCGGGGTCAATAGATACGCAGTATTTT.